This record concerns one T cell receptor (beta chain) sequence. Its antigen is undetermined. The data derive from a study of cytomegalovirus exposure and HLA in healthy donors. Each donor was healthy, and each was a bone marrow donor. PCR employed 60 Vbeta and 13 Jbeta primers. TCRdb's copy holds only in-frame clones and misses some; the assay was immunoSEQ multiplex PCR. This sample has around 150,000 clones; roughly four fifths occur once, and the top ten carry about 4%. Between the trimmed V and J ends, which lost 5 bases and 3 bases, there was a span of 17 bases. Per the germline V gene, CDR1 is SGHTA and CDR2 is FQGNSA. The CDR3 sequence is 16 residues long. Study outcomes and limitations: Across donors, most TCRs were seen rarely, yet some public ones were widespread. Cytomegalovirus status, reportedly, was diagnosed with high specificity and sensitivity by the classifier.

The sample comprised PBMCs. The chain recombines TRBV7-2 with TRBJ2-4; D is possibly TRBD1 (6 bases). The sequence was collected from a man aged 45-60 years in good health and CMV-seropositive. The CDR3 nucleotides are TGTGCCAGCAGCACCTTCAGGGGCGTCGTCAAAAACATTCAGTACTTC. Encoded protein: CASSTFRGVVKNIQYF.